Shown below are 13 T cell receptor beta chains from a single sample sequenced in a study of CD8+CD57+ T cells in acquired aplastic anemia. Only patients with CD8+CD57+ cell expansion on flow cytometry were chosen for sequencing. The use of genomic DNA as template underpinned the TCR beta VDJ and CDR3 profiling. TCRdb analysed the reads with MiXCR anew, one entry per CDR3 protein. The sample contains about 150,000 distinct CDR3 sequences, 40% to 60% of which appear only once. The sequenced sample was sorted CD4+, CD8+, or CD8+CD57+ T cells (not recorded which) from PBMCs. All receptors come from a human donor with aplastic anemia.

The chain recombines TRBV18 with TRBJ2-1; D gene uncertain. Looked up from germline, CDR1 is KGHSH and CDR2 is LQKENI. Trimming pared 6 bases from V and 0 bases from J, leaving 18 bases between. The CDR3 loop spans 17 amino acids. In nucleotides, the CDR3 is TGTGCCAGCTCCCAGGACCCAAGTTCAAACTCCTACAATGAGCAGTTCTTC. Encoded protein: CASSQDPSSNSYNEQFF.

This chain joins TRBV11-3 and TRBJ2-1; 7 bases line up with TRBD2. The germline V gene has CDR1 SGHNT and CDR2 YENEEA. The V and J ends lost 7 bases and 8 bases, in that order; junction bases with no gene match: 11. The CDR3 length is 14 residues. The CDR3 reads CASTKAGIWDEQFF. The CDR3 DNA reads as TGTGCCAGCACCAAAGCGGGGATCTGGGATGAGCAGTTCTTC.

This clonotype was recorded many times. The chain employs TRBV12-3 or TRBV12-4 and TRBJ2-2; D is undetermined. CDR3 length equals 15 residues. V lost 1 base to trimming and J lost 4 bases, with 10 bases between them. In nucleotides, the CDR3 is TGTGCCAGCAGTTTAGAACAGTCCGGCACCGGGGAGCTGTTTTTT. It codes for CASSLEQSGTGELFF.

This clonotype was seen repeatedly, ten times or more. The rearrangement uses TRBV12-3 or TRBV12-4 and TRBJ2-2; D gene uncertain. V lost 3 bases, J lost 6 bases, and 2 bases lay in between. The CDR3 loop spans 11 amino acids. The CDR3 sequence is CASSFPGELFF. CDR3 bases: TGTGCCAGCAGTTTCCCCGGGGAGCTGTTTTTT.

This clonotype was seen many times. The J gene is TRBJ2-6, the V gene TRBV12-3 or TRBV12-4; D is possibly TRBD1 (6 bases). The CDR3 runs 15 residues. Trimming took 6 bases from V and 1 from J, leaving 10 bases between them. DNA of the CDR3: TGTGCCAGCAGCCCCAGGGGATCTGGGGCCAACGTCCTGACTTTC. This translates into CASSPRGSGANVLTF.

The CDR3 here is CATSDSGTGGYEQYF. Written as DNA, the CDR3 is TGTGCCACCAGTGATTCCGGGACAGGGGGGTACGAGCAGTACTTC. The chain uses TRBV24-1 and TRBJ2-7, with 11 nucleotides matching TRBD1. Trimming removed 2 bases from V and 4 bases from J; junction bases left unmatched: 3. Germline V gene lookup returns CDR1 KGHDR and CDR2 SFDVKD. The CDR3 is made up of 15 amino acids.

The genes are TRBV12-5 and TRBJ2-2; no clear D gene. V was pared by 9 bases and J by 1 base, with 3 bases between. The CDR3 has 11 residues. From germline, CDR1 is LGHNT and CDR2 FRNRAP. The CDR3 sequence: CARENTGELFF. The CDR3 nucleotides are TGTGCTAGAGAGAACACCGGGGAGCTGTTTTTT.

This clonotype was counted ten times or more. The rearrangement uses TRBV12-3 or TRBV12-4 and TRBJ2-2, with 9 nucleotides matching TRBD1. After removal of 3 bases from V and 1 base from J, the junction contained 6 bases not matched to a gene. The CDR3 is made up of 17 amino acids. The chain's CDR3 is CASSFPRGQGNTGELFF. Written as DNA, the CDR3 is TGTGCCAGCAGTTTCCCTCGGGGACAGGGGAACACCGGGGAGCTGTTTTTT.

This rearrangement joins TRBV2 to TRBJ1-2; unclear D gene. Germline assignment: CDR1 SNHLY and CDR2 FYNNEI. Between the trimmed V and J ends, which lost 6 bases and 8 bases, there was a span of 4 bases. CDR3 length: 9 amino acids. CDR3 loop: CASRGGYTF. CDR3 DNA sequence: TGTGCCAGCAGGGGGGGCTACACCTTC.

With respect to this clonotype: The junction shows a germline mismatch at one end, possibly a read error. The chain couples TRBV7-7 to TRBJ2-7; no clear D. Germline V CDR1 and CDR2: SSHAT, FNYEAQ (reference sequence). The CDR3 has 9 amino acids. CDR3 region: CASSRKTRF. DNA for the CDR3: TGTGCTAGCAGCCGTAAAACCCGATTC.

Only a few counts were recorded for this clonotype. J is TRBJ1-1 and V is TRBV7-2; D call uncertain. This CDR3 has 12 amino acids. Germline assignment: CDR1 SGHTA and CDR2 FQGNSA. V was trimmed by 5 bases and J by 7 bases, leaving 11 bases between them. This chain's CDR3 is CASSDGSGEAFF. The CDR3, as DNA: TGTGCCAGCAGCGATGGTAGTGGTGAAGCTTTCTTT.

Only a few counts were recorded for this clonotype. V usage is TRBV9 and J usage is TRBJ2-2, with unresolved D. The CDR3 is 17 amino acids. The germline CDR1 and CDR2 sequences are SGDLS and YYNGEE. Trimming left V 0 bases short and J 4 bases short, with 16 bases between. CDR3 sequence (DNA): TGTGCCAGCAGCGTAGCCCCAGCCACCCCCCCCACCGGGGAGCTGTTTTTT. This codes for CASSVAPATPPTGELFF.

This clonotype was picked up a small number of times. V usage is TRBV2 and J usage is TRBJ2-7; D not certain. Trimming took 4 bases from V and 3 from J, leaving 16 bases between them. Germline V CDR1 and CDR2: SNHLY, FYNNEI. This CDR3 has 15 amino acids. CDR3 sequence reads: CASSGEDGRLYEQYF. CDR3 nucleotide sequence: TGTGCCAGCAGTGGAGAGGACGGCCGTCTCTACGAGCAGTACTTC.